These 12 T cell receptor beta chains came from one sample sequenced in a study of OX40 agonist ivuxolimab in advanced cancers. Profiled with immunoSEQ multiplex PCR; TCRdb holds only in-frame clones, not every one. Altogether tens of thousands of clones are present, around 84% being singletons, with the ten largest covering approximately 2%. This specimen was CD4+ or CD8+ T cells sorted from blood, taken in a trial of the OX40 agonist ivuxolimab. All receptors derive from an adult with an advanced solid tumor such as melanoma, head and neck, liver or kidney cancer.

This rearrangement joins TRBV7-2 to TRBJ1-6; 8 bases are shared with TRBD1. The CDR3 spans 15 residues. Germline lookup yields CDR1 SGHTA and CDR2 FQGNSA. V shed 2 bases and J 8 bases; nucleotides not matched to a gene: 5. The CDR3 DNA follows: TGTGCCAGCAGCTTAACAGGGGGTAGATATTCACCCCTCCACTTT. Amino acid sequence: CASSLTGGRYSPLHF.

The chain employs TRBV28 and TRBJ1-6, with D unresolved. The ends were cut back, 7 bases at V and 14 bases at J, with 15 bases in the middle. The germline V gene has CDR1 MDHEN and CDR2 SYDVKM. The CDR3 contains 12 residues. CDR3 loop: CASTSRVFTLHF. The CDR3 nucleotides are TGTGCCAGCACCTCCCGGGTATTCACCCTCCACTTT.

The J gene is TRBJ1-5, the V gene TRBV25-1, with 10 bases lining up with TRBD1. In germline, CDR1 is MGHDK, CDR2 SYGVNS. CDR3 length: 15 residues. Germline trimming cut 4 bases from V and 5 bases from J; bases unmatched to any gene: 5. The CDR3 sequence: CASSAPGTGDQPQHF. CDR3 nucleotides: TGTGCCAGCAGTGCCCCGGGGACAGGGGATCAGCCCCAGCATTTT.

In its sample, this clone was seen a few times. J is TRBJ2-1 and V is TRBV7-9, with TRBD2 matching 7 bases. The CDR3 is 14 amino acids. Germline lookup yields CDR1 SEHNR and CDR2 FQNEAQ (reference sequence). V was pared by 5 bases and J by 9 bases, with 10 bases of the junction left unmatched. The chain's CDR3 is CASSLRTSAGEQFF. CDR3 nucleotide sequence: TGTGCCAGCAGCCTCAGGACTAGTGCTGGTGAGCAGTTCTTC.

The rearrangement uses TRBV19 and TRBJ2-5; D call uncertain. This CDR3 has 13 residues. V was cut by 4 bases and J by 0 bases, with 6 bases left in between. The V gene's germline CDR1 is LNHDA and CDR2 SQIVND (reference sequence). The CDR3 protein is CASSTVYQETQYF. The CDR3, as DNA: TGTGCCAGTAGTACGGTGTACCAAGAGACCCAGTACTTC. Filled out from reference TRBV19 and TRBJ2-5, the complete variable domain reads DGGITQSPKYLFRKEGQNVTLSCEQNLNHDAMYWYRQDPGQGLRLIYYSQIVNDFQKGDIAEGYSVSREKKESFPLTVTSAQKNPTAFYLCASSTVYQETQYFGPGTRLLVL.

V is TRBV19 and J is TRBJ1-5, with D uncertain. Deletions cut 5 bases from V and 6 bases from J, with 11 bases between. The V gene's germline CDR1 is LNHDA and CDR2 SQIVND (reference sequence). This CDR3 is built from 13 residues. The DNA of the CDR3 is TGTGCCAGTAGTCCCGGGGTGGGTCAGCCCCAGCATTTT. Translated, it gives CASSPGVGQPQHF. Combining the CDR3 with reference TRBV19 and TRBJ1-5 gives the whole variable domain DGGITQSPKYLFRKEGQNVTLSCEQNLNHDAMYWYRQDPGQGLRLIYYSQIVNDFQKGDIAEGYSVSREKKESFPLTVTSAQKNPTAFYLCASSPGVGQPQHFGDGTRLSIL.

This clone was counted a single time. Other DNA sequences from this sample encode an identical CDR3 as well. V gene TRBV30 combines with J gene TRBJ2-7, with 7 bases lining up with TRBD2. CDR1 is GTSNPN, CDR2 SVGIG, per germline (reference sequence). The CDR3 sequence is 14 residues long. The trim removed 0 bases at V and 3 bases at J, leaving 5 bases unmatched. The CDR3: CAWSVSGANYEQYF. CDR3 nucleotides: TGTGCCTGGAGTGTAAGCGGGGCTAACTACGAGCAGTACTTC.

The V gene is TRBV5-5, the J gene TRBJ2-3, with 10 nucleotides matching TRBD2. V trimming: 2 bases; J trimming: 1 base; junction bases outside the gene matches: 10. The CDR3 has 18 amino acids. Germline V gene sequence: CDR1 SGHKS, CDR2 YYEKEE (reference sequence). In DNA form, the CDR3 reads TGTGCCAGCAGCTTAGGGACTAGCGCTTTACCCGGCACAGATACGCAGTATTTT. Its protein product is CASSLGTSALPGTDTQYF.

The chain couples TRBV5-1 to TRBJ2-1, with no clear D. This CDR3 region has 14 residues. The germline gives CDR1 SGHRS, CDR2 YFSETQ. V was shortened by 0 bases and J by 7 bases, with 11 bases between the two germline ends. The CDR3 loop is CASSLAFGLNEQFF. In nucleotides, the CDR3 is TGCGCCAGCAGCTTGGCGTTTGGTCTAAATGAGCAGTTCTTC.

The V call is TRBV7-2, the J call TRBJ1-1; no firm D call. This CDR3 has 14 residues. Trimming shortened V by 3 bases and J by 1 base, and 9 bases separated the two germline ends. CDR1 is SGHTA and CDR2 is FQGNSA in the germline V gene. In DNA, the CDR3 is TGTGCCAGCAGCTTCCGCCTCCGGAACACTGAAGCTTTCTTT. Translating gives CASSFRLRNTEAFF.

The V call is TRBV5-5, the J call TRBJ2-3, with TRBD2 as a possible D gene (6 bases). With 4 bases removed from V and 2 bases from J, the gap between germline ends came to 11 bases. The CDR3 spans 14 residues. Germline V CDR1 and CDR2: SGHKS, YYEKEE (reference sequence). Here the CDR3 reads CASSVAGNTDTQYF. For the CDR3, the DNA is TGTGCCAGCAGCGTGGCGGGGAACACAGATACGCAGTATTTT.

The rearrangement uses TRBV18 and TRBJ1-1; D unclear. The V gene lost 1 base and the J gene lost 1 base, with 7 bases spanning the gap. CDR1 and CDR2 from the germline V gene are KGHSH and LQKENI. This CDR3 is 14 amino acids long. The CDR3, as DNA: TGTGCCAGCTCACCACTCGTCCAGAACACTGAAGCTTTCTTT. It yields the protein CASSPLVQNTEAFF.